The 3 T cell receptor beta chains in this list originate from one sample, sequenced in a study of T cell changes during pregnancy in multiple sclerosis. Clones were read by immunoSEQ multiplex PCR, and TCRdb kept only the in-frame ones, dropping some. The data contain over 50,000 clones, approximately 86% of them seen just once; the ten biggest clones take up roughly 1.7%. The sample consisted of peripheral blood, taken in the first trimester of pregnancy. Receptors originate from a female donor with multiple sclerosis, enrolled in a pregnancy study.

Written as DNA, the CDR3 is TGTGCCAGCAGCCAAGAGTATGCGGAGGGAAATGAAAAACTGTTTTTT. It encodes CASSQEYAEGNEKLFF. The V gene is TRBV4-2, the J gene TRBJ1-4; no firm D call. This CDR3 spans 16 amino acids. V was trimmed by 0 bases and J by 5 bases, leaving 13 bases between them. Germline lookup yields CDR1 LGHNA and CDR2 YNFKEQ.

V gene TRBV4-3 combines with J gene TRBJ2-7, with D hard to call. The CDR3 contains 15 residues. CDR1 and CDR2 from the germline V gene are LGHNA and YSLEER. Trimming pared 1 base from V and 3 bases from J, leaving 13 bases between. DNA of the CDR3: TGCGCCAGCAGCCAAGGGCCCCTGGTTTTCTACGAGCAGTACTTC. It is translated as CASSQGPLVFYEQYF.

The J gene is TRBJ1-2, the V gene TRBV10-2; D is possibly TRBD1 (5 bases). V gave up 7 bases and J gave up 4 bases, with 13 bases separating them. This CDR3 spans 13 amino acids. Germline loops: CDR1 WSHSY, CDR2 SAAADI. The chain's CDR3 is CASIGGGSYGYTF. The CDR3 DNA reads as TGCGCCAGCATTGGCGGGGGTAGCTATGGCTACACCTTC.